The 20 T cell receptor beta chains below all came from one sample that was sequenced in a study of tissue T cells after allogeneic stem cell transplantation. Measured with immunoSEQ multiplex PCR; TCRdb has only the in-frame clones, and not every one. The repertoire holds about 8,200 clones, with around 40% as singletons. The time point denotes: mouse harvest day 7 after allogeneic transplant. Mouse grafts combined 10^7 T-cell-depleted bone marrow cells with 10^6 splenic CD5+ T cells. The sample was skin. All receptors come from a female BALB/c mouse given C57BL/6 T cells with graft-versus-host disease after an allogeneic hematopoietic cell transplant.

This clone has more than one count but fewer than ten. Mouse germline and gene names are used. CDR3 DNA (partial): TGTGCCAGCTCCCAGGCCCTTGGGGAACAGTAC. Its protein is CASSQALGEQY. The whole CDR3 sequence reads CASSQALGEQYF. The chain combines TRBV12-1 with TRBJ2-7, with no clear D. The read halts 1 residue ahead of the CDR3 end, with the missing end drawn from the germline J gene. V shed 4 bases and J shed 7 bases, with 13 bases lying between them. This CDR3 contains 12 residues. Germline values: CDR1 SGHSN, CDR2 HYEKVE.

As concerns this clone: Mouse germline and gene names are used. The read gets to within 1 residue of the CDR3 end, and the germline J gene fills in the rest. V usage is TRBV12-2 and J usage is TRBJ2-4; TRBD1 is a possible D gene (7 bases). Trimming removed 1 base at V and 5 bases at J, with 9 bases between. Per germline, CDR1 SGHLS and CDR2 HYDKME. This CDR3 has 13 amino acids. The CDR3 sequence: CASSLGGANTLYF. The sequenced part of the CDR3 DNA is TGTGCCAGCTCTCTAGGGGGCGCAAACACCTTGTAC.

This clone was detected once. All gene names here are mouse names. The missing CDR3 end, 1 residue past where the read stops, is filled in from the germline J gene. The rearrangement links TRBV26 to TRBJ2-4; 10 bases fit TRBD2. This CDR3 is built from 13 residues. Germline assignment: CDR1 KGHPV and CDR2 FQNQEV (reference sequence). V lost 6 bases to trimming and J lost 5 bases; unmatched junction nucleotides: 2. CDR3 sequence: CASSRTGGNTLYF. CDR3 DNA, as far as it was read: TGTGCCAGCAGCAGGACTGGGGGAAACACCTTGTAC.

Remarks on this clone: Genes and germline are mouse. The CDR3 end lies 1 residue beyond the end of the read and is filled in from the germline J gene. The rearrangement joins TRBV23 to TRBJ2-7; the DNA was not compared with TRBD1, the D call given in the table. This CDR3 contains 13 residues. Looked up from germline, CDR1 is KGHTA and CDR2 is FQNQQP. The DNA read from the CDR3 is TGCTCCAGCAGTCTCCGGGACAGGGAGGAACAGTAC. The encoded protein is CSSSLRDREEQY. The entire CDR3 is CSSSLRDREEQYF. Full variable domain (outside the CDR3, taken from reference TRBV23 and TRBJ2-7): DAAVTQKPRYLIKMKGQEAEMKCIPEKGHTAVFWYQQKQSKELKFLIYFQNQQPLDQIDMVKERFSAVCPSSSLCSLGIRTCEAEDSALYLCSSSLRDREEQYFGPGTRLTVL.

This clone came up a few times. Mouse germline and gene names are used. The CDR3 end falls 1 residue outside the read, so it is completed with the germline J gene. This rearrangement joins TRBV26 to TRBJ1-6, with D perhaps matching TRBD1 (5 bases). TRBJ1-6 is flagged as an ORF with uncertain function. The germline V gene encodes CDR1 KGHPV and CDR2 FQNQEV (reference sequence). The CDR3 sequence is 13 residues long. The V and J ends lost 2 bases and 7 bases respectively, with 6 bases between them. The CDR3 here is CASSLEGNSPLYF. The sequenced CDR3 bases are TGTGCCAGCAGTCTGGAGGGGAATTCGCCCCTCTAC.

With regard to this clone: Genes and germline are mouse. The CDR3 is cut off 1 residue early in the read; its end comes from the germline J gene. The chain employs TRBV26 and TRBJ2-4; D call uncertain. The CDR3 extends over 12 amino acids. Trimming removed 1 base at V and 4 bases at J, with 3 bases between. Germline loops: CDR1 KGHPV, CDR2 FQNQEV (reference sequence). CDR3 protein: CASSLLENTLYF. CDR3 bases read: TGTGCCAGCAGTCTGTTGGAAAACACCTTGTAC.

This clone turned up a few times. Mouse names are used for the genes. The DNA ends 1 residue before the CDR3 does, and the rest of the CDR3 is filled in from the germline J gene. This chain joins TRBV5 and TRBJ2-5, with D possibly TRBD1 on 7 matching bases. V lost 0 bases, J lost 5 bases, and 15 bases lay in between. The CDR3 has 16 residues. Looked up from germline, CDR1 is LGHNA and CDR2 is YNLKQL (reference sequence). The DNA read from the CDR3 is TGTGCCAGCAGCCAAGAAGGGAAGGGGGCGCGAGACACCCAGTAC. It encodes CASSQEGKGARDTQY. The complete CDR3 reads CASSQEGKGARDTQYF.

Comments on this clone: Gene and germline names: mouse. Read coverage stops 1 residue before the CDR3 terminus; the germline J gene supplies the remainder. The V gene is TRBV26, the J gene TRBJ2-2; 8 bases align to TRBD2. This CDR3 spans 16 amino acids. Trimming cost V 0 bases and J 0 bases; bases outside gene matches: 0. CDR1 is KGHPV, CDR2 FQNQEV, per germline (reference sequence). The CDR3 protein is CASSLSLGANTGQLYF. CDR3 DNA, as far as it was read: TGTGCCAGCAGTCTGTCACTGGGGGCAAACACCGGGCAGCTCTAC.

This clone occurred a few times. Gene names are the mouse ones. The CDR3 is cut off 1 residue early in the read; its end comes from the germline J gene. The rearrangement links TRBV23 to TRBJ1-4. The V gene's germline CDR1 is KGHTA and CDR2 FQNQQP. The CDR3 has 13 amino acids. This chain's CDR3 is CSSSPYTNERLFF. CDR3 bases read: TGCTCCAGCAGTCCTTACACTAACGAAAGATTATTT. The full variable domain, its missing parts supplied by reference TRBV23 and TRBJ1-4, is DAAVTQKPRYLIKMKGQEAEMKCIPEKGHTAVFWYQQKQSKELKFLIYFQNQQPLDQIDMVKERFSAVCPSSSLCSLGIRTCEAEDSALYLCSSSPYTNERLFFGHGTKLSVL.

Concerning this clone itself: Germline and genes: mouse. With the read ending 1 residue before the CDR3 end, the germline J gene is used to fill in that end. The chain uses TRBV26 and TRBJ1-4; perhaps TRBD1 as D (6 bases). This CDR3 is built from 14 residues. Trimming stripped 4 bases from V and 4 bases from J, with 10 bases between. The germline V gene encodes CDR1 KGHPV and CDR2 FQNQEV (reference sequence). This CDR3 reads CASSPGGGNERLFF. CDR3 DNA, as far as it was read: TGTGCCAGCAGTCCTGGGGGCGGCAACGAAAGATTATTT.

Comment on this clone: Gene names are the mouse ones. The CDR3 extends 1 residue past the end of the read, so its final part is completed from the germline J gene. The chain is built from TRBV26 and TRBJ1-4, with unresolved D. Germline loops: CDR1 KGHPV, CDR2 FQNQEV (reference sequence). V lost 4 bases to trimming and J lost 4 bases, with 7 bases between them. CDR3 size: 13 residues. The CDR3 is CASSRGNNERLFF. The covered CDR3 bases are TGTGCCAGCAGTCGCGGGAACAACGAAAGATTATTT.

Regarding this clone: The gene names given are mouse names. Read coverage stops 1 residue before the CDR3 terminus; the germline J gene supplies the remainder. The J gene is TRBJ1-4, the V gene TRBV26; D gene uncertain. V was cut by 2 bases and J by 5 bases, with 6 bases left in between. The CDR3 runs to 13 residues. The germline V gene encodes CDR1 KGHPV and CDR2 FQNQEV (reference sequence). CDR3 region: CASSLGENERLFF. The DNA read from the CDR3 is TGTGCCAGCAGTCTGGGAGAAAACGAAAGATTATTT.

About this clone itself: Germline and genes: mouse. The CDR3 end lies 1 residue beyond the end of the read and is filled in from the germline J gene. Within the sample, other DNA sequences also encode this same CDR3. The chain recombines TRBV1 with TRBJ2-4; no reliable D call. The CDR3 spans 13 residues. Per germline, CDR1 NSQYPW and CDR2 LRSPGD (reference sequence). With 3 bases removed from V and 0 bases from J, the gap between germline ends came to 4 bases. CDR3 protein: CTCSAGSQNTLYF. CDR3 DNA, as far as it was read: TGCACCTGCAGTGCTGGTAGTCAAAACACCTTGTAC. The variable domain in full, completed from reference TRBV1 and TRBJ2-4, reads VTLLEQNPRWRLVPRGQAVNLRCILKNSQYPWMSWYQQDLQKQLQWLFTLRSPGDKEVKSLPGADYLATRVTDTELRLQVANMSQGRTLYCTCSAGSQNTLYFGAGTRLSVL.

This clone was seen a handful of times. Genes here carry mouse names. The read is 1 residue too short to cover the CDR3 end, so that end is filled in from the germline J gene. The chain links TRBV26 to TRBJ1-5; 7 bases are shared with TRBD1. This CDR3 comprises 13 residues. The J segment lost 7 bases and the V segment lost 4 bases, leaving 4 bases of the junction unmatched. Germline CDR1 KGHPV, CDR2 FQNQEV (reference sequence). The DNA read from the CDR3 is TGTGCCAGCAGTCCGGGACAGTCTCAGGCTCCGCTT. This codes for CASSPGQSQAPL. The full CDR3 protein reads CASSPGQSQAPLF.

Concerning this clone itself: Gene names are the mouse ones. The CDR3 end lies 1 residue beyond the end of the read and is filled in from the germline J gene. The V and J genes are TRBV26 and TRBJ1-5; D remains ambiguous. The V end lost 4 bases, the J end lost 0 bases, and 7 bases lay between the germline ends. CDR3 length: 14 amino acids. CDR1 and CDR2 (germline): KGHPV, FQNQEV (reference sequence). The CDR3 DNA, read in part, is TGTGCCAGCAGTCCACCATCTAACAACCAGGCTCCGCTT. Residues: CASSPPSNNQAPL. The whole CDR3 sequence is CASSPPSNNQAPLF.

Worth noting for this clone: Gene and germline names: mouse. The read terminates 1 residue before the CDR3 end, so the remaining end is supplied by the germline J gene. V usage is TRBV12-1 and J usage is TRBJ2-3; TRBD2 matches 13 bases. The CDR3 loop spans 17 amino acids. Germline V gene data show CDR1 as SGHSN and CDR2 as HYEKVE. The V gene end was trimmed by 0 bases and the J gene end by 0 bases; junction bases not matched to a gene: 2. CDR3 sequence: CASSLGTGGGSAETLYF. Incomplete CDR3 DNA: TGTGCCAGCTCTCTCGGGACTGGGGGGGGTAGTGCAGAAACGCTGTAT.

As regards this clone: Mouse germline and gene names are used. Coverage ceases 1 residue before the CDR3 finishes, and the germline J gene fills in the end. The rearrangement joins TRBV31 to TRBJ2-1; no clear D gene. This CDR3 spans 12 amino acids. Between the trimmed V and J ends, which lost 2 bases and 2 bases, there was a span of 4 bases. CDR1 and CDR2 from the germline V gene are GKSSPN and SITVG. CDR3 sequence: CAWSTDYAEQFF. The CDR3 bases that were read are TGTGCCTGGAGTACAGACTATGCTGAGCAGTTC.

Of note for this clone: Gene names and germline refer to mouse. The read ends 1 residue before the CDR3 terminus; that terminus is restored from the germline J gene. J is TRBJ1-1 and V is TRBV15; D not certain. The V end lost 3 bases, the J end lost 1 base, and 6 bases lay between the germline ends. The germline V gene encodes CDR1 SGHND and CDR2 FRSKSL. This CDR3 region has 13 residues. CDR3 DNA, as far as it was read: TGTGCCAGCAGTTTCATGAGAAACACAGAAGTCTTC. Protein: CASSFMRNTEVF. The whole CDR3 is CASSFMRNTEVFF.

This clone occurred once. The genes and germline here are from mouse. The CDR3 goes on 1 residue after the read ends, and that part is filled in from the germline J gene. V gene TRBV26 combines with J gene TRBJ1-1; D remains unclear. In germline, CDR1 is KGHPV, CDR2 FQNQEV (reference sequence). Trimming left V 4 bases short and J 5 bases short, with 5 bases between. CDR3 length equals 11 residues. The CDR3 sequence: CASSQQTEVFF. The CDR3 DNA, read in part, is TGTGCCAGCAGTCAACAAACAGAAGTCTTC.

There are a few counts of this clone. The gene names given are mouse names. The read ends 1 residue before the CDR3 terminus; that terminus is restored from the germline J gene. The chain carries TRBV1 and TRBJ1-1, with D unclear. The CDR3 contains 12 residues. Germline V lookup: CDR1 NSQYPW, CDR2 LRSPGD (reference sequence). Trimming shortened V by 4 bases and J by 3 bases, and 6 bases separated the two germline ends. The sequenced CDR3 bases are TGCACCTGCAGTGAGCATCACACAGAAGTCTTC. Translating gives CTCSEHHTEVF. The CDR3 as a whole reads CTCSEHHTEVFF.